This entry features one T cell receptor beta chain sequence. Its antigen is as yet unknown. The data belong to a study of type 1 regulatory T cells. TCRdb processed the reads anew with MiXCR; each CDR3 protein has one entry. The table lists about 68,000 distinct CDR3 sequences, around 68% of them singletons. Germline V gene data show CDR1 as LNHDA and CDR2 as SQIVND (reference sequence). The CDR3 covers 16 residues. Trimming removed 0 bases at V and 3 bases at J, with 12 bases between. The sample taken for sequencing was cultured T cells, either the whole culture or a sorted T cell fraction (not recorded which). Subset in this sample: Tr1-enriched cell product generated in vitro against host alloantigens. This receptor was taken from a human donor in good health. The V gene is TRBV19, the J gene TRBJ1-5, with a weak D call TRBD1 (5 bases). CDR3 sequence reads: CASSIDGGWDNQPQHF. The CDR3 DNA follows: TGTGCCAGTAGTATAGATGGGGGGTGGGACAATCAGCCCCAGCATTTT.